A selection of T cell receptor beta chains follows, all from one sample in a study of T cell clones after liver transplantation. The repertoire was sequenced with immunoSEQ multiplex PCR; TCRdb's copy has only in-frame clones and lacks some. The data contain tens of thousands of clones, under 90% of them seen just once; the ten biggest clones take up 2.1%. The sample was CD4+ T cells from blood, taken less than 50 months after liver transplant. All receptors come from a human patient who received a liver transplant. The graft donor may account for some of the T cells. Both conserved end residues are part of each CDR3. The order of the fields is clone size, V gene, J gene, D gene, CDR3 DNA, CDR3 protein. D genes are given only for firm matches. Size values are once, few and many counts, or a class for expanded clones, and some rows have none.

>few|TRBV4-1|TRBJ2-7|-
TGCGCCAGCAGCCAGGGAAGATCCAGGTCTTTC
CASSQGRSRSF
>-|TRBV20-1|TRBJ1-2|-
TGCAGTGCTGTACCAGGGGTTGGCTACACCTTC
CSAVPGVGYTF
>-|TRBV2|TRBJ2-2|-
TGTGCCAGCAGCCGGGACACCGCGAACACCGGGGAGCTGTTTTTT
CASSRDTANTGELFF
>-|TRBV28|TRBJ2-3|TRBD2
TGTGCCAGCAGTTTATTACTAGCGGGAGGTACGCAGTATTTT
CASSLLLAGGTQYF
>-|TRBV13|TRBJ2-3|TRBD2
TGTGCCAGCAGCTTTACTAGCGGGGGAGTCACAGATACGCAGTATTTT
CASSFTSGGVTDTQYF
>-|TRBV5-6|TRBJ1-2|TRBD1
TGTGCCAGCAGCCAATCAGGGGGCGATATGTCTGGCTACACCTTC
CASSQSGGDMSGYTF
>-|TRBV7-6|TRBJ1-2|-
TGTGCCAGCAGCTTATCGCCAGGGGTGTATGGCTACACCTTC
CASSLSPGVYGYTF
>-|TRBV28|TRBJ2-7|-
TGTGCCAGCAGCCCACCTTATCGAAGGGGCGGGATCTCCTACGAGCAGTACTTC
CASSPPYRRGGISYEQYF
>-|TRBV9|TRBJ2-3|TRBD2
TGTGCCAGCAGCGTAGCCGGGGGGGCCTCTACGCAGTATTTT
CASSVAGGASTQYF
>-|TRBV9|TRBJ2-5|TRBD1
TGTGCCAGCAGCGTCTGGACAGGGCTACAAGAGACCCAGTACTTC
CASSVWTGLQETQYF
>-|TRBV11-3|TRBJ2-7|-
TGTGCCAGCAGCCTTACAGGGTACCACGAGCAGTACTTC
CASSLTGYHEQYF
>medium-sized|TRBV7-9|TRBJ1-1|TRBD1
TGTGCCAGCAGCTTATTCGGGACAGGGAAGACTGAAGCTTTCTTT
CASSLFGTGKTEAFF
>-|TRBV6-5|TRBJ1-2|-
TGTGCCAGCCGCCGGCAGGGAGGCTGGGGGTATGGCTACACCTTC
CASRRQGGWGYGYTF
>few|TRBV4-2|TRBJ1-1|-
TGTGCCAGCAGCCTACCGGAGGCGAACACTGAAGCTTTCTTT
CASSLPEANTEAFF
>-|TRBV5-6|TRBJ1-4|-
TGTGCCAGCAGCCTTACGGATGAAAAACTGTTTTTT
CASSLTDEKLFF
>-|TRBV7-9|TRBJ1-2|TRBD1
TGTGCCACTAGCAACCAGGGGGCGTCGCCAATTACATTCTATGGCTACACCTTC
CATSNQGASPITFYGYTF
>-|TRBV1|TRBJ1-1|-
TGCACCAGCAGACTTAGGACAGGGAAGATGAACACTGAAGCTTTCTTT
CTSRLRTGKMNTEAFF
>-|TRBV11-1|TRBJ2-5|-
TGTGCCAGCAGCCTTTCTCGGGGGACCGCGACCCAGTACTTC
CASSLSRGTATQYF
>once|TRBV27|TRBJ2-5|TRBD2
TGTGCCAGCAGTTTAAGCCTAGCGGGAGTAGAGACCCAGTACTTC
CASSLSLAGVETQYF
>-|TRBV19|TRBJ2-7|-
TGTGCCAGTAGTTTCGACGGGACGGAATACGAGCAGTACTTC
CASSFDGTEYEQYF
>-|TRBV5-5|TRBJ2-1|TRBD2
TGTGCCAGCACCCAAGGGACTAGGGGCTCCAATGAGCAGTTCTTC
CASTQGTRGSNEQFF
>-|TRBV7-3|TRBJ2-1|-
TGTGCCAGCAGCCCGACGCAGGGGACGGAGCAGTTCTTC
CASSPTQGTEQFF
>-|TRBV4-1|TRBJ2-5|TRBD2
TGCGCCAGCAGCGAGACTAGCGCCCAAGAGACCCAGTACTTC
CASSETSAQETQYF
>-|TRBV27|TRBJ1-1|-
TGTGCCAGCAGTTTAGGACGGACCAACACTGAAGCTTTCTTT
CASSLGRTNTEAFF
>-|TRBV7-6|TRBJ2-6|-
TGTGCCAGCAGCTTATCAGGGGGGGTAACTGGGGCCAACGTCCTGACTTTC
CASSLSGGVTGANVLTF
>-|TRBV28|TRBJ1-5|-
TGTGCCAGCAGTTTATCCGGGCCACCCCAGCATTTT
CASSLSGPPQHF
>-|TRBV5-1|TRBJ2-7|-
TGCGCCAGCAGCTTGGCCGAGGTCTCTTTTGGCGAGCAGTACTTC
CASSLAEVSFGEQYF
>-|TRBV7-2|TRBJ1-4|-
TGTGCCAGCAGCTTACAATACCGACGTTCGAATGAAAAACTGTTTTTT
CASSLQYRRSNEKLFF
>-|TRBV4-3|TRBJ2-7|-
TGCGCCAGCAGCCAAGATGTCACCTACGAGCAGTACTTC
CASSQDVTYEQYF
>-|TRBV6-5|TRBJ2-2|-
TGTGCCAGCGCGAAGAACACCGGGGAGCTGTTTTTT
CASAKNTGELFF
>once|TRBV28|TRBJ2-6|-
TGTGCCAGCAGTCAGACCCTCTCCCCCTCTGGGGCCAACGTCCTGACTTTC
CASSQTLSPSGANVLTF
>-|TRBV5-1|TRBJ2-7|TRBD1
TGCGCCAGCAGCTTGGACAGGGGGAACGAGCAGTACTTC
CASSLDRGNEQYF
>-|TRBV19|TRBJ2-7|-
TGTGCCAGTTCTACCGTACAGGGCTACGAGCAGTACTTC
CASSTVQGYEQYF
>-|TRBV5-1|TRBJ2-1|TRBD2
TGCGCCAGCAGCTTGGACGGGACTAGCGGGAGCAATGAGCAGTTCTTC
CASSLDGTSGSNEQFF
>-|TRBV6-6|TRBJ2-2|-
TGTGCCAGCAGTTACCAGAACAGTCCGACCGGGGAGCTGTTTTTT
CASSYQNSPTGELFF
>-|TRBV27|TRBJ2-7|TRBD1
TGTGCCAGCAGTTACAGGGGCAACTACGAGCAGTACTTC
CASSYRGNYEQYF
>-|TRBV11-3|TRBJ1-4|-
TGTGCCAGCAGCTTAGCACCTTTGGGTTGGCTTAATGAAAAACTGTTTTTT
CASSLAPLGWLNEKLFF
>-|TRBV27|TRBJ2-2|-
TGTGCCAGCACCCCAGTCTGGGACACGAACACCGGGGAGCTGTTTTTT
CASTPVWDTNTGELFF
>-|TRBV9|TRBJ1-3|-
TGTGCCAGCAGCTTTCTACAGGCCATCTCTGGAAACACCATATATTTT
CASSFLQAISGNTIYF
>-|TRBV5-1|TRBJ1-5|-
TGCGCCAGCAGCTTGTGGGGGAATAGCAATCAGCCCCAGCATTTT
CASSLWGNSNQPQHF
>-|TRBV5-6|TRBJ1-5|-
TGTGCCAGCAGCAGGAAGCAACAGGGAAAAGAGGGTCAGCCCCAGCATTTT
CASSRKQQGKEGQPQHF
>once|TRBV2|TRBJ2-4|TRBD2
TGTGCCAGCAGTGGACTAGCGGGGGGGATAGCCAAAAACATTCAGTACTTC
CASSGLAGGIAKNIQYF
>-|TRBV7-6|TRBJ1-2|TRBD1
TGTGCCAGCAGCGGAGACAGGGGGCTAGGTGGCTACACCTTC
CASSGDRGLGGYTF
>-|TRBV19|TRBJ1-5|-
TGTGCCACCCACGGACGGAGCAATCAGCCCCAGCATTTT
CATHGRSNQPQHF
>-|TRBV4-3|TRBJ2-2|-
TGCGCCAGCAGCCGACAAGGTCACAGGAAGGCCGGGGAGCTGTTTTTT
CASSRQGHRKAGELFF
>-|TRBV7-8|TRBJ1-1|-
TGTGCCAGCAGCCGAGGTTCCAGTGAAGCTTTCTTT
CASSRGSSEAFF